Each of the 7 T cell receptor beta chains below was sequenced from the same sample in a study of blood T cell repertoires in COVID-19. Sequencing was performed with immunoSEQ multiplex PCR; in TCRdb, only in-frame clones are kept and a portion is missing. The sample records 250,000 to 300,000 clones, approximately 90% being singletons. Material: peripheral blood. All receptors derive from a man younger than 35 with active or convalescent COVID-19.

With regard to this clone: Other DNA sequences in this sample translate to the same CDR3. The gene calls are TRBV2 and TRBJ2-2; D not certain. The CDR3 runs to 13 residues. With 7 bases removed from V and 0 bases from J, the gap between germline ends came to 6 bases. Germline assignment: CDR1 SNHLY and CDR2 FYNNEI. CDR3 in DNA: TGTGCCAGCACCGGTTCGAACACCGGGGAGCTGTTTTTT. Translation: CASTGSNTGELFF.

The genes are TRBV28 and TRBJ2-5; D remains unclear. Germline loops: CDR1 MDHEN, CDR2 SYDVKM. The CDR3 loop spans 15 amino acids. Deletions cut 1 base from V and 7 bases from J, with 16 bases between. In DNA, the CDR3 is TGTGCCAGCAGTTTATACGGGTCCATACCCGGGACCCAGTACTTC. Amino acids: CASSLYGSIPGTQYF.

Many counts were recorded for this clone. The rearrangement joins TRBV24-1 to TRBJ1-1; no clear D gene. Trimming cost V 2 bases and J 0 bases, with 9 bases left between them. Germline values: CDR1 KGHDR, CDR2 SFDVKD. The CDR3 has 15 amino acids. In DNA, the CDR3 is TGTGCCACCAGTGATTCCCGCACAGTGAACACTGAAGCTTTCTTT. Translating gives CATSDSRTVNTEAFF.

This sequence joins TRBV30 and TRBJ1-4, with D tentatively TRBD1 (5 bases). The germline gives CDR1 GTSNPN, CDR2 SVGIG (reference sequence). This CDR3 is 13 amino acids long. V dropped 5 bases and J dropped 5 bases, with 12 bases sitting between them. The CDR3: CAWAGDLNEKLFF. The CDR3 nucleotides read TGTGCCTGGGCGGGGGACTTGAATGAAAAACTGTTTTTT.

This clone was seen a handful of times. The chain couples TRBV7-9 to TRBJ1-1, with 7 bases identical to TRBD1. V shed 2 bases, J shed 1 base, and the junction held 4 bases outside the gene matches. The CDR3 loop spans 15 amino acids. Germline V lookup: CDR1 SEHNR, CDR2 FQNEAQ (reference sequence). The CDR3 sequence is CASSLPTGKNTEAFF. In DNA form, the CDR3 reads TGTGCCAGCAGCTTACCGACAGGGAAGAACACTGAAGCTTTCTTT.

A few counts support this clone. The rearrangement joins TRBV5-1 to TRBJ2-5, with D tentatively TRBD2 (6 bases). The V and J ends lost 7 bases and 0 bases respectively, with 10 bases between them. The CDR3 contains 13 residues. CDR1 and CDR2 from the germline V gene are SGHRS and YFSETQ. The CDR3 is CASRETYQETQYF. In DNA, the CDR3 is TGCGCCAGCCGGGAGACGTACCAAGAGACCCAGTACTTC.

V gene TRBV2 combines with J gene TRBJ2-5; TRBD1 matches 9 bases. CDR3 size: 13 residues. Germline V gene lookup returns CDR1 SNHLY and CDR2 FYNNEI. V was clipped by 11 bases and J by 4 bases; unmatched bases: 8. CDR3 nucleotides: TGTGCCGGCGAGGGACAGGGAAGAGAGACCCAGTACTTC. Its protein is CAGEGQGRETQYF. Combining the CDR3 with reference TRBV2 and TRBJ2-5 gives the whole variable domain EPEVTQTPSHQVTQMGQEVILRCVPISNHLYFYWYRQILGQKVEFLVSFYNNEISEKSEIFDDQFSVERPDGSNFTLKIRSTKLEDSAMYFCAGEGQGRETQYFGPGTRLLVL.